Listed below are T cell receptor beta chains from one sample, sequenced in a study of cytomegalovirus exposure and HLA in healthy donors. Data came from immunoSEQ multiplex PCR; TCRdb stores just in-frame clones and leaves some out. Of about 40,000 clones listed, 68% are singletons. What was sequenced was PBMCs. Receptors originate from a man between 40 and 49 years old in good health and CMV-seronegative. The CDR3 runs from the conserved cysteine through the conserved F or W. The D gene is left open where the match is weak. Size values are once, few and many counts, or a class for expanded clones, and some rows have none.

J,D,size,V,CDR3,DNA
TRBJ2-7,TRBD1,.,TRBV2,CASSLGQSYEQYF,TGTGCCAGCAGCCTGGGACAGTCCTACGAGCAGTACTTC
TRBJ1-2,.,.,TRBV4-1,CASSPGTSNNYGYTF,TGCGCCAGCAGCCCAGGGACATCAAATAACTATGGCTACACCTTC
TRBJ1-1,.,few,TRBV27,CASSPLTGPAFF,TGTGCCAGCAGTCCGCTCACAGGGCCAGCTTTCTTT
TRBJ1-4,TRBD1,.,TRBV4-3,CASSQDRTGTEKLFF,TGCGCCAGCAGCCAAGATCGGACAGGGACTGAAAAACTGTTTTTT
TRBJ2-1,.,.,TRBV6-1,CASTRSQGSYNEQFF,TGTGCCAGCACCCGCTCCCAGGGCTCCTACAATGAGCAGTTCTTC
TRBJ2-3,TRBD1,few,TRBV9,CASSGDSASTDTQYF,TGTGCCAGCAGCGGGGACAGCGCGAGCACAGATACGCAGTATTTT
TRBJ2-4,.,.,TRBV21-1,CASLTLRSSGTRLAKNIQYF,TGTGCCAGCCTTACCTTGAGGTCTAGCGGGACCCGTCTGGCCAAAAACATTCAGTACTTC
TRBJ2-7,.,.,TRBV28,CASSIPGQLSSYEQYF,TGTGCCAGCAGTATACCGGGACAACTCTCTTCCTACGAGCAGTACTTC
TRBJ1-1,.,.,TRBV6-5,CASSPGFDTEAFF,TGTGCCAGCAGTCCAGGGTTCGACACTGAAGCTTTCTTT
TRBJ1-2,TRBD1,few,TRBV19,CASSQDRESGYTF,TGTGCCAGTAGTCAGGACAGGGAGAGTGGCTACACCTTC
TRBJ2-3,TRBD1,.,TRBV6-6,CASRSTGTTDTQYF,TGTGCCAGCAGGTCGACAGGGACCACAGATACGCAGTATTTT
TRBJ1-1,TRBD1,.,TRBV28,CASSLRTGGRAEAFF,TGTGCCAGCAGTTTAAGGACAGGGGGCAGGGCTGAAGCTTTCTTT
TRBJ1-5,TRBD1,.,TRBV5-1,CASSLGGGEDQPQHF,TGCGCCAGCAGCTTGGGAGGGGGCGAAGATCAGCCCCAGCATTTT
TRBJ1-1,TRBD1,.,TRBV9,CASSLRGQGEAFF,TGTGCCAGCAGCCTCAGGGGACAGGGTGAAGCTTTCTTT
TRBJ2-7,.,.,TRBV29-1,CSVPGTQYEQYF,TGCAGCGTTCCCGGGACACAGTACGAGCAGTACTTC
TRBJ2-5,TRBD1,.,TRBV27,CASSPLGQGVKTQYF,TGTGCCAGCAGTCCCTTGGGACAGGGGGTCAAGACCCAGTACTTC
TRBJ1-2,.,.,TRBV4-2,CASSQTASNSGYTF,TGTGCCAGCAGCCAAACCGCCTCTAATTCGGGCTACACCTTC
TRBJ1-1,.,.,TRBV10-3,CAISESDRMNTEAFF,TGTGCCATCAGTGAGTCCGACAGGATGAACACTGAAGCTTTCTTT
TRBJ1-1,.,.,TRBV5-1,CASSLEREEAEAFF,TGCGCCAGCAGCTTGGAGAGGGAAGAGGCTGAAGCTTTCTTT
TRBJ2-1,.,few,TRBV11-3,CASSFSAYNEQFF,TGTGCCAGCAGCTTCTCCGCGTACAATGAGCAGTTCTTC
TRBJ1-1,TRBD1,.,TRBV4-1,CASSQEQDRRVGNTEAFF,TGCGCCAGCAGCCAAGAACAGGACAGGAGGGTAGGAAACACTGAAGCTTTCTTT
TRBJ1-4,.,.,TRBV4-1,CASSPIGEELFF,TGCGCCAGCAGCCCCATAGGGGAGGAACTGTTTTTT
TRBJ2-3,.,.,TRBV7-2,CASSRGGSGGTDTQYF,TGTGCCAGCAGCCGAGGCGGCAGTGGTGGCACAGATACGCAGTATTTT
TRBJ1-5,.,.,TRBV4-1,CASSQERSWDQPQHF,TGCGCCAGCAGCCAAGAAAGGAGCTGGGATCAGCCCCAGCATTTT
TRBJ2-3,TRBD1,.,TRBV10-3,CAISPGQGTDTQYF,TGTGCCATCAGCCCGGGACAGGGCACAGATACGCAGTATTTT
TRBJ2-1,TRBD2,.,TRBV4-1,CASSQERAGGPNEQFF,TGCGCCAGCAGCCAAGAGAGGGCGGGGGGGCCCAATGAGCAGTTCTTC